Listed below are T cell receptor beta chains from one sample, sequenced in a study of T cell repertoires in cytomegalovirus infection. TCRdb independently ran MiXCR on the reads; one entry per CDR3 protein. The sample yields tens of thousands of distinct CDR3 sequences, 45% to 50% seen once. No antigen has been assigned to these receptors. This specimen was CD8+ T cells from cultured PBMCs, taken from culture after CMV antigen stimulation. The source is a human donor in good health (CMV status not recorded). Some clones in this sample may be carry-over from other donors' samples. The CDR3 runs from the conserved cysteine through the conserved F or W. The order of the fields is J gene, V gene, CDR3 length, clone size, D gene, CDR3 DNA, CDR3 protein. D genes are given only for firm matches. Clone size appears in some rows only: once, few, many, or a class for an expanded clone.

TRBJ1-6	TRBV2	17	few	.	TGTGCCAGCAGTGAGTTTAGGACCCAGGAGATCAATTCACCCCTCCACTTT	CASSEFRTQEINSPLHF
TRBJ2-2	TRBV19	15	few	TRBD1	TGTGCCAGTAGTGAGTACAGGGGGAACACCGGGGAGCTGTTTTTT	CASSEYRGNTGELFF
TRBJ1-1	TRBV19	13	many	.	TGTGCCAGTAGTTGGACATCGAACACTGAAGCTTTCTTT	CASSWTSNTEAFF
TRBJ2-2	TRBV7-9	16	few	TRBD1	TGTGCCAGCAGCTTCGGGACAGGGGGCTTCACCGGGGAGCTGTTTTTT	CASSFGTGGFTGELFF
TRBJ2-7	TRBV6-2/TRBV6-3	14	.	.	TGTGCCAGCAGTTACCTTATTGGGGATCAGGAGCAGTACTTC	CASSYLIGDQEQYF
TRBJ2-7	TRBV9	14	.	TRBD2	TGTGCCAGCACCCCTAGCGGGAACTCCTACGAGCAGTACTTC	CASTPSGNSYEQYF
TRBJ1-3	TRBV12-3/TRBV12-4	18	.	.	TGTGCCACCACCCAATCCCGGCGGGGAATGGGTGCTGGAAACACCATATATTTT	CATTQSRRGMGAGNTIYF
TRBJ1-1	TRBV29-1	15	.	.	TGCAGCGTTGTCGAACCCGATGGGCCGAACACTGAAGCTTTCTTT	CSVVEPDGPNTEAFF
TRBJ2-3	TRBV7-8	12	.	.	TGTGCCAGCAGCTCCAGGGCAGATACGCAGTATTTT	CASSSRADTQYF
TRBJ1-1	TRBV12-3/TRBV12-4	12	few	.	TGTGCCATCTCAGGGGTTGAGGAGGGAGCTTTCTTT	CAISGVEEGAFF
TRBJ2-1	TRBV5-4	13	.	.	TGTGCCAGCAGCTTGAGTGGCTCTATAGAGCAGTTCTTC	CASSLSGSIEQFF
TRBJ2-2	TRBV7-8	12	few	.	TGTGCCAGCAGTTCCGGAGGCGGGGAGCTGTTTTTT	CASSSGGGELFF
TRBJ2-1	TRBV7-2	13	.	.	TGTGCCAGCAGCGCGGACTATCGGGATGAGCAGTTCTTC	CASSADYRDEQFF
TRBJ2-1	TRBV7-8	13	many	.	TGTGCCAGCAGCCTAGGGGTATCCAATGAGCAGTTCTTC	CASSLGVSNEQFF
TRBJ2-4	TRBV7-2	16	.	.	TGTGCCAGCAGCTTAGGGCGAGCTTCCGCCAAAAACATTCAGTACTTC	CASSLGRASAKNIQYF
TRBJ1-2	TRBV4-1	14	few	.	TGCGCCAGCAGCCAACTCAGGGCCACCTATGGCTACACCTTC	CASSQLRATYGYTF
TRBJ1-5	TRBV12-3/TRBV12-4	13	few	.	TGTGCCAGCAGGACGGCGGAGGGGGGGTCCCAGCATTTT	CASRTAEGGSQHF
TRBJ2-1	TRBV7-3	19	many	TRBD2	TGTGCCAGCAGCTTAATGGGCTTAATCGGGACTAGCAGGGAGGATGAGCAGTTCTTC	CASSLMGLIGTSREDEQFF